Each of the 15 T cell receptor beta chains below was sequenced from the same sample in a study of shared clonotypes between healthy human individuals. Produced via immunoSEQ multiplex PCR; TCRdb's table is partial and in-frame only. The sample lists some 500,000 clones, 95% to 97% seen once, with around 0.066% in the top ten. Material for sequencing was naive CD4+ T cells sorted from blood. Subset noted: CD45RA+ positively selected. The origin of the receptors is a woman aged 25-40 years in good health.

This rearrangement joins TRBV28 to TRBJ2-1; D perhaps matches TRBD2 (6 bases). V lost 4 bases, J lost 4 bases, and 11 bases lay in between. Germline V gene sequence: CDR1 MDHEN, CDR2 SYDVKM. The CDR3 covers 14 residues. The CDR3 spells CASSSSGTYNEQFF. CDR3 DNA: TGTGCCAGCAGTTCTTCCGGGACTTACAATGAGCAGTTCTTC. The full variable domain, rest sourced from reference TRBV28 and TRBJ2-1, is DVKVTQSSRYLVKRTGEKVFLECVQDMDHENMFWYRQDPGLGLRLIYFSYDVKMKEKGDIPEGYSVSREKKERFSLILESASTNQTSMYLCASSSSGTYNEQFFGPGTRLTVL.

This clone occurred once. This chain connects TRBV18 to TRBJ2-7; 10 nucleotides align to TRBD2. Germline CDR1 KGHSH, CDR2 LQKENI. V lost 3 bases and J lost 3; bases outside the gene matches: 5. The CDR3 loop spans 15 amino acids. The DNA of the CDR3 is TGTGCCAGCTCACCTCCGGCTAGCGGGAGCTACGAGCAGTACTTC. Its translation: CASSPPASGSYEQYF. Full variable domain (outside the CDR3, taken from reference TRBV18 and TRBJ2-7): NAGVMQNPRHLVRRRGQEARLRCSPMKGHSHVYWYRQLPEEGLKFMVYLQKENIIDESGMPKERFSAEFPKEGPSILRIQQVVRGDSAAYFCASSPPASGSYEQYFGPGTRLTVT.

The chain couples TRBV5-5 to TRBJ1-3; no reliable D call. The germline CDR1 and CDR2 sequences are SGHKS and YYEKEE (reference sequence). The CDR3 extends over 15 amino acids. Trimming removed 0 bases at V and 2 bases at J, with 9 bases between. The CDR3 spells CASSLVPGAGNTIYF. For the CDR3, the DNA is TGTGCCAGCAGCTTGGTCCCCGGGGCTGGAAACACCATATATTTT.

For this clone: At the DNA level, this CDR3 is encoded by other sequences in the same sample as well. V gene TRBV20-1 combines with J gene TRBJ1-1; no definite D call. This CDR3 has 11 residues. The germline V and J ends were trimmed by 4 bases and 1 base, with 4 bases remaining between them. Germline lookup yields CDR1 DFQATT and CDR2 SNEGSKA (reference sequence). CDR3 amino acids: CSAIQNTEAFF. DNA for the CDR3: TGCAGTGCTATTCAGAACACTGAAGCTTTCTTT.

This chain connects TRBV5-6 to TRBJ2-7; 13 bases are a match to TRBD2. This CDR3 has 17 residues. V lost 3 bases to trimming and J lost 6 bases; unmatched junction nucleotides: 12. Germline CDR1 reads SGHDT; CDR2 reads YYEEEE. CDR3 protein: CASSSGLAGHFFSEQYF. The CDR3 nucleotides are TGTGCCAGCAGCTCGGGACTAGCGGGGCACTTTTTCTCCGAGCAGTACTTC.

This sequence joins TRBV2 and TRBJ2-2; 10 bases are a match to TRBD1. Germline values: CDR1 SNHLY, CDR2 FYNNEI. This CDR3 region has 15 residues. Trimming took 7 bases from V and 6 from J; bases not matched to a gene: 8. CDR3 region: CASNPDRGGAGELFF. CDR3 nucleotides: TGTGCCAGCAACCCGGACAGGGGGGGCGCCGGGGAGCTGTTTTTT.

Written as DNA, the CDR3 is TGTGCCAGCAGCTCACAGGGTTTCAATCAGCCCCAGCATTTT. Its protein product is CASSSQGFNQPQHF. The V gene is TRBV5-6, the J gene TRBJ1-5; D possibly corresponds to TRBD1 (6 bases). Germline loops: CDR1 SGHDT, CDR2 YYEEEE. Trimming pared 3 bases from V and 3 bases from J, leaving 10 bases between. The CDR3 has 14 amino acids.

Written as DNA, the CDR3 is TGTGCCAGCAGCATCAGGGAGGAAGGGACTAGCGGTTACAATGAGCAGTTCTTC. It specifies CASSIREEGTSGYNEQFF. This chain links TRBV9 with TRBJ2-1, with TRBD2 matching over 11 bases. Per the germline V gene, CDR1 is SGDLS and CDR2 is YYNGEE. CDR3 size: 18 residues. Trimming at V came to 4 bases and at J to 4 bases, leaving 13 bases not matched to a gene.

This clone occurred a few times. This sequence joins TRBV5-1 and TRBJ1-3, with a possible D match to TRBD1 (6 bases). Germline V lookup: CDR1 SGHRS, CDR2 YFSETQ. Trimming removed 0 bases at V and 0 bases at J, with 10 bases between. The CDR3 contains 16 residues. CDR3 residues: CASSLVSGDSGNTIYF. DNA of the CDR3: TGCGCCAGCAGCTTGGTCTCAGGGGACTCTGGAAACACCATATATTTT.

The V gene is TRBV18, the J gene TRBJ2-5; 10 nucleotides line up with TRBD1. This CDR3 comprises 13 residues. Germline-derived CDR1 and CDR2 are KGHSH and LQKENI. V was pared by 3 bases and J by 5 bases, with 0 bases of the junction left unmatched. CDR3: CASSPGQGETQYF. Here the CDR3 DNA reads TGTGCCAGCTCACCGGGACAGGGGGAGACCCAGTACTTC.

V gene TRBV18 combines with J gene TRBJ1-4; D not resolved. CDR1 KGHSH and CDR2 LQKENI come from the germline V gene. CDR3 length: 15 residues. The germline V and J ends were trimmed by 3 bases and 2 bases, with 10 bases remaining between them. The CDR3 nucleotides are TGTGCCAGCTCACCGATTGGAGACACTAATGAAAAACTGTTTTTT. Translating it yields CASSPIGDTNEKLFF.

The genes are TRBV5-1 and TRBJ2-5; 7 bases fit TRBD2. The CDR3 covers 14 residues. Germline values: CDR1 SGHRS, CDR2 YFSETQ. The V segment lost 4 bases and the J segment 4 bases; nucleotides outside the gene matches: 7. The CDR3 reads CASSRGEGSETQYF. The CDR3 bases are TGCGCCAGCAGCAGAGGGGAGGGGTCAGAGACCCAGTACTTC.

The chain links TRBV5-1 to TRBJ2-3, with 8 nucleotides matching TRBD2. The length of the CDR3 is 14 residues. CDR1 is SGHRS and CDR2 is YFSETQ in the germline V gene. J gave up 6 bases and V 4 bases, and 7 bases lay outside the gene matches. CDR3 in amino acids: CASSRREGRDTQYF. Written as DNA, the CDR3 is TGCGCCAGCAGCCGACGGGAGGGCCGTGATACGCAGTATTTT.

The chain joins TRBV6-1 to TRBJ1-1, with a weak D call TRBD1 (5 bases). The CDR3 spans 15 residues. Germline V gene data show CDR1 as MNHNS and CDR2 as SASEGT. V gave up 2 bases and J gave up 3 bases, with 13 bases separating them. The CDR3 region has the DNA TGTGCCAGCAGTGAACCGGGTCAGGGAGACACTGAAGCTTTCTTT. Protein: CASSEPGQGDTEAFF.

The genes are TRBV14 and TRBJ1-1; 8 bases map to TRBD1. The CDR3 spans 15 residues. From germline, CDR1 is SGHDN and CDR2 FVKESK. V lost 4 bases to trimming and J lost 4 bases; unmatched junction nucleotides: 8. The CDR3 sequence: CASSPIWTGSTEAFF. The CDR3 DNA reads as TGTGCCAGCAGCCCCATATGGACAGGGAGCACTGAAGCTTTCTTT.